This T cell receptor beta chain was documented in a study of T-cell memory formation after mild COVID-19. Whole-study results and caveats: Within pre-infection memory, some responding clones were found, suggesting cross-reactive memory joined. CD4+ contracting clones were mainly CM and EM; CD8+ ones, EMRA.

The sample holds many counts of this clonotype. What it binds is not known. Libraries for TCRalpha and TCRbeta carried sample barcodes and unique molecular identifiers via 5'RACE. TCRdb fed the 5' RACE reads into MiXCR, producing one record per CDR3 protein. The repertoire includes approximately 210,000 distinct CDR3 sequences, more than 9% of them detected once, and roughly 3.2% sits in the top ten. This clonotype was sampled from a man in his late teens or twenties who had mild COVID-19 (a few samples of this study predate the infection). Cell type and time point are not known. The sequenced sample consisted of PBMCs or a T cell subset sorted from them (not recorded which).

CDR3: CASSQDYSTDTQYF. DNA for the CDR3: TGTGCCAGCAGCCAAGACTATAGCACAGATACGCAGTATTTT. The chain carries TRBV5-5 and TRBJ2-3, with a tentative D call TRBD2 (5 bases). Deletions cut 4 bases from V and 0 bases from J, with 9 bases between. Germline V gene sequence: CDR1 SGHKS, CDR2 YYEKEE (reference sequence). The CDR3 extends over 14 amino acids.